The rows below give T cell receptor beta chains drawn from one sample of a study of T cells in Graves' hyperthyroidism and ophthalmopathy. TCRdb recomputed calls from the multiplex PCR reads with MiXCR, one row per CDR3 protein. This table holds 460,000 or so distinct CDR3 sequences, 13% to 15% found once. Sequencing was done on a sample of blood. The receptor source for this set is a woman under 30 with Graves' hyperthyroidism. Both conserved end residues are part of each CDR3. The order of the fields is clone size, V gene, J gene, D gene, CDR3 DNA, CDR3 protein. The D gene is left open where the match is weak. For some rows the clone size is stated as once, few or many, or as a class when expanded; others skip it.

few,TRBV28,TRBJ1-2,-,TGTGCCAGCAGTTGGTTGAGGGGCTCTGGCTACACCTTC,CASSWLRGSGYTF
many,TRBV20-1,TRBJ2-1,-,TGCAGTGCTGTCAGGGGAGGCAGGAATGAGCAGTTCTTC,CSAVRGGRNEQFF
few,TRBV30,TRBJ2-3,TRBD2,TGTGCCTGGAGTGTAAGCGGGGGCACAGATACGCAGTATTTT,CAWSVSGGTDTQYF
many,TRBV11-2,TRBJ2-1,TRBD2,TGTGCCAGCAGCTTAGTTAGACTAGCGGGACCCTACAATGAGCAGTTCTTC,CASSLVRLAGPYNEQFF
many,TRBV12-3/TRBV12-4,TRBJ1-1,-,TGTGCCAGCAGTTTAAACAGACTGAACACTGAAGCTTTCTTT,CASSLNRLNTEAFF
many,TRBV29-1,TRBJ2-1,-,TGCAGCGCGGTCCCCTCGGGCAATGAGCAGTTCTTC,CSAVPSGNEQFF
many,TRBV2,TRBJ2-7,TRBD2,TGTGCCAGCAGTGAGGTCCAGCGGGACTACGAGCAGTACTTC,CASSEVQRDYEQYF
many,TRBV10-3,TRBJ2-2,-,TGTGCCATCAACTCAGGGAGGAGCGTGGAGCTGTTTTTT,CAINSGRSVELFF
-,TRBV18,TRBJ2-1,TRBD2,TGTGCCAGCTCACCACGGCTAGCGGGGGCTCACAATGAGCAGTTCTTC,CASSPRLAGAHNEQFF
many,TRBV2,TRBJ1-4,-,TGTGCCAGCAGTGAAACTCCGGCAACTAATGAAAAACTGTTTTTT,CASSETPATNEKLFF
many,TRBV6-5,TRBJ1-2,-,TGTGCCAGCACCAAGGGGGAGTCTAACTATGGCTACACCTTC,CASTKGESNYGYTF
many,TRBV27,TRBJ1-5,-,TGTGCCAGCAGTTCCGGGTCCGGCAATCAGCCCCAGCATTTT,CASSSGSGNQPQHF
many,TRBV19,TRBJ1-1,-,TGTGCCAGTAGTAGCCTCAGGGGGAACACTGAAGCTTTCTTT,CASSSLRGNTEAFF
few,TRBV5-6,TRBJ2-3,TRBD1,TGTGCCAGCAGCGCCCGGGACAGGGTAGCAGATACGCAGTATTTT,CASSARDRVADTQYF
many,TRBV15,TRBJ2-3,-,TGTGCCACCGGTGGTGGGAGGAGCACAGATACGCAGTATTTT,CATGGGRSTDTQYF
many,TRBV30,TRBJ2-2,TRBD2,TGTGCCTGGATGACGGGACTAGTTTCAGGGGAGCTGTTTTTT,CAWMTGLVSGELFF
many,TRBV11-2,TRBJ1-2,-,TGTGCCAGCAGCCCCGGGGCAGGGAACTATGGCTACACCTTC,CASSPGAGNYGYTF
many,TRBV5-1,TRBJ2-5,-,TGTGCCAGCAGCCTAGGGGGGGGAGAGACCCAGTACTTC,CASSLGGGETQYF
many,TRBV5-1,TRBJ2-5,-,TGCGCCAGCAGCCCGGGACACTCGAAGTACTTC,CASSPGHSKYF
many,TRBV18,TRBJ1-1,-,TGTGCCAGCTCACCAGTGGTGAACACTGAAGCTTTCTTT,CASSPVVNTEAFF
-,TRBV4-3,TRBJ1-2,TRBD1,TGCGCCAGCAGCCAGACAGGGCTCGCGGCCTATGGCTACACCTTC,CASSQTGLAAYGYTF
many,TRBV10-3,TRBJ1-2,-,TGTGCCATCAGTGCGTTCCTCCCGTGGGATGGCTACACCTTC,CAISAFLPWDGYTF
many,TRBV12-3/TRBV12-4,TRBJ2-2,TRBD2,TGTGCCAGCAGTTTGAAAAGCGGGATCACCGGGGAGCTGTTTTTT,CASSLKSGITGELFF
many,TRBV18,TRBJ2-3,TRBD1,TGTGCCAGCTTCGGGACAGGGGATAGCACAGATACGCAGTATTTT,CASFGTGDSTDTQYF
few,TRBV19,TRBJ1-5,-,TGTGCCAGTAGTATAAGGCGTGCGCAGTCAAGGCAGCCCCAGCATTTT,CASSIRRAQSRQPQHF
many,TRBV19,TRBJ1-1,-,TGTGCCAGTAGTATTACACCCACCACTGAAGCTTTCTTT,CASSITPTTEAFF
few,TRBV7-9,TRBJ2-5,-,TGTGCCAGCAGCTTAAAAGCGAGGGTCCGTTTGGAGACCCAGTACTTC,CASSLKARVRLETQYF
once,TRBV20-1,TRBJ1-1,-,TGCAGTGCTAGAGATGGGGGAGGGAACACTGAAGCTTTCTTT,CSARDGGGNTEAFF
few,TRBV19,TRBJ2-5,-,TGTGCCAGTAGTATAACAGGGCAAGAGACCCAGTACTTC,CASSITGQETQYF
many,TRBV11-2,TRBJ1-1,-,TGTGCCAGCAGCTTAGGGCGGATGTCGAACCGGGCCACTGAAGCTTTCTTT,CASSLGRMSNRATEAFF
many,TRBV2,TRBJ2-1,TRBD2,TGTGCCAGCAGTGGGTTAGCGGGAGGATCACTCAATGAGCAGTTCTTC,CASSGLAGGSLNEQFF
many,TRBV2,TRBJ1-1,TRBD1,TGTGCCAGCAGGGGGGGGACAGGGGTAAGAACTGAAGCTTTCTTT,CASRGGTGVRTEAFF
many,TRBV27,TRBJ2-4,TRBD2,TGTGCCAGCAGTTCCTTACTAGCGGGAGGGCCTGGAGGCAAAAACATTCAGTACTTC,CASSSLLAGGPGGKNIQYF
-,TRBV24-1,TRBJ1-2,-,TGTGCCACCAGTGAGGAGGGGTACGGCTACACCTTC,CATSEEGYGYTF
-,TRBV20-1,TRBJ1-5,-,TGCAGTGCTAGAGGGGCAGGACGATGGCAGCCCCAGCATTTT,CSARGAGRWQPQHF
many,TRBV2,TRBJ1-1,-,TGTGCCAGCAGAGTGGCCGAGGCGAACACTGAAGCTTTCTTT,CASRVAEANTEAFF
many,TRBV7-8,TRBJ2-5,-,TGTGCCAGCAGCTTTCCCGGGAGTAGCGAGACCCAGTACTTC,CASSFPGSSETQYF
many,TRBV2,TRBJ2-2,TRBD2,TGTGCCAGCCATCCTGGGCCATTGCTAGCGGCATTCACCGGGGAGCTGTTTTTT,CASHPGPLLAAFTGELFF
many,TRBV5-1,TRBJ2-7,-,TGCGCCAGCAGCTCTTACCGTGCTGGGACCGAGCAGTACTTC,CASSSYRAGTEQYF
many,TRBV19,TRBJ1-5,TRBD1,TGTGCCAGTAGTATAATAGGGGGCGGCAATCAGCCCCAGCATTTT,CASSIIGGGNQPQHF
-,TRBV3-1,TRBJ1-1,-,TGTGCCAGCAGCCAAGGGAAGAAGGGGAACACTGAAGCTTTCTTT,CASSQGKKGNTEAFF
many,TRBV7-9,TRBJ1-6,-,TGTGCCAGCAGCCCACCACTCGACCGTGGCCGGCGTTCACCCCTCCACTTT,CASSPPLDRGRRSPLHF
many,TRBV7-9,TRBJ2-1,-,TGTGCCAGCAGCTTAGGAAGAGTTGAGCAGTTCTTC,CASSLGRVEQFF
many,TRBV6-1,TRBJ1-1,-,TGTGCCACCCTTAGTCCCGCCGCACGAGCTGAAGCTTTCTTT,CATLSPAARAEAFF
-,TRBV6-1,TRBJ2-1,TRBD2,TGTGCCAGCAGTGATCCCTATATAGCGGGGAGCTCCTACAATGAGCAGTTCTTC,CASSDPYIAGSSYNEQFF
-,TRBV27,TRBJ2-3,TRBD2,TGTGCCAGCAGTCCCTCCCGGACTAGCGTTAGCACAGATACGCAGTATTTT,CASSPSRTSVSTDTQYF
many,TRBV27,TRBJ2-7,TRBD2,TGTGCCAGCAGTTGGGAAAGAGGAGCGGGACCTCGAGAGCAGTACTTC,CASSWERGAGPREQYF